This T cell receptor beta chain comes out of a study of T cells in Graves' hyperthyroidism and ophthalmopathy. About the research overall: Pretreatment peripheral blood was obtained at initial diagnosis. Whole-study findings and limits: Within blood appeared most thyroid clonotypes that had expanded above 0.001.

In this sample, this clonotype turned up many times. Its antigen remains unidentified. TCR beta CDR3 sequences were amplified from RNA transcripts. In the first-round RT-PCR of the TCR CDR3, the HTBI primer set was used. Using its own MiXCR run on the multiplex PCR reads, TCRdb lists one record per CDR3 protein. The sample has about half a million distinct CDR3 sequences, less than 20% seen once. Among ophthalmopathy patients, the Clinical Activity Score reached at least 3, the NOSPECS grade reached at least 4, and duration remained under 3 months. Clinical symptoms, serum thyroxine, TRAb, thyroid ultrasound and orbital computed tomography informed diagnoses. V shed 4 bases and J 3 bases; nucleotides not matched to a gene: 6. Germline loops: CDR1 MNHEY, CDR2 SVGEGT. The CDR3 is 16 residues long.

Sample: blood. The receptor comes from a man aged 35 to 55 with Graves' ophthalmopathy. The chain is built from TRBV6-2 or TRBV6-3 and TRBJ2-1, with 10 nucleotides matching TRBD1. DNA of the CDR3: TGTGCCAGCAGTTGGGGACAGGGGACCTTCTACAATGAGCAGTTCTTC. It codes for CASSWGQGTFYNEQFF.